Listed here are 10 T cell receptor beta chains from one sample, sequenced in a study of cytomegalovirus exposure and HLA in healthy donors. Profiling relied on immunoSEQ multiplex PCR, and the TCRdb table lists in-frame clones only, not all of them. This table holds about 68,000 clones, around 90% found once. Sequencing input: PBMCs. The receptors shown here come from a man aged 18 to 30 in good health and CMV-seronegative.

The chain carries TRBV14 and TRBJ1-1; weak D call: TRBD1 (5 bases). The CDR3 consists of 14 residues. V was shortened by 1 base and J by 2 bases, with 8 bases between the two germline ends. Germline V CDR1 and CDR2: SGHDN, FVKESK. Here the CDR3 reads CASSQVGGNTEAFF. The CDR3, as DNA: TGTGCCAGCAGCCAAGTCGGGGGAAACACTGAAGCTTTCTTT. The full variable domain, with the rest looked up from reference TRBV14 and TRBJ1-1, is EAGVTQFPSHSVIEKGQTVTLRCDPISGHDNLYWYRRVMGKEIKFLLHFVKESKQDESGMPNNRFLAERTGGTYSTLKVQPAELEDSGVYFCASSQVGGNTEAFFGQGTRLTVV.

The DNA of the CDR3 is TGTGCCAGCAGCTCAAAGCGGGGAGGGTTCCAAGAGACCCAGTACTTC. This encodes CASSSKRGGFQETQYF. The V gene is TRBV5-4, the J gene TRBJ2-5; TRBD2 aligns across 7 bases. J was trimmed by 1 base and V by 3 bases; bases with no gene match: 9. The CDR3 has 16 residues. CDR1 is SGHNT, CDR2 YYREEE, per germline (reference sequence). The full variable domain, in which reference TRBV5-4 and TRBJ2-5 provide the parts outside the CDR3, is ETGVTQSPTHLIKTRGQQVTLRCSSQSGHNTVSWYQQALGQGPQFIFQYYREEENGRGNFPPRFSGLQFPNYSSELNVNALELDDSALYLCASSSKRGGFQETQYFGPGTRLLVL.

This chain uses TRBV9 with TRBJ2-4; D is possibly TRBD1 (6 bases). Trimming took 7 bases from V and 6 from J, leaving 14 bases between them. This CDR3 region has 13 residues. Germline-derived CDR1 and CDR2 are SGDLS and YYNGEE. The CDR3 coding sequence is TGTGCCAGCGGCTTAGAAGGGGGAAACATTCAGTACTTC. Translation gives CASGLEGGNIQYF. Drawing the rest from reference TRBV9 and TRBJ2-4, the complete variable domain is DSGVTQTPKHLITATGQRVTLRCSPRSGDLSVYWYQQSLDQGLQFLIQYYNGEERAKGNILERFSAQQFPDLHSELNLSSLELGDSALYFCASGLEGGNIQYFGAGTRLSVL.

The J gene is TRBJ2-7, the V gene TRBV10-3, with D possibly being TRBD1 (6 bases). V was cut by 5 bases and J by 0 bases, with 11 bases left in between. Germline-derived CDR1 and CDR2 are ENHRY and SYGVKD. The CDR3 length is 14 residues. The CDR3 nucleotides are TGTGCCATCAGTAAAAAGACAGGCTCCTACGAGCAGTACTTC. Its translation: CAISKKTGSYEQYF.

The chain uses TRBV25-1 and TRBJ1-2; TRBD1 aligns across 7 bases. V shed 7 bases and J 2 bases; nucleotides not matched to a gene: 7. The CDR3 has 14 amino acids. The germline V gene encodes CDR1 MGHDK and CDR2 SYGVNS. In DNA form, the CDR3 reads TGTGCCAGCACCTCGAGAGGGGGCAACTATGGCTACACCTTC. It encodes CASTSRGGNYGYTF.

The gene calls are TRBV5-3 and TRBJ2-3; 8 nucleotides align to TRBD2. TRBV5-3 is assigned to the ORF class and has an uncertain function. Losses at the gene ends were 9 bases for V and 0 bases for J; bases not matched to a gene: 3. The CDR3 has 13 residues. The CDR3 DNA reads as TGTGCCAATACTAGCGGTAGCACAGATACGCAGTATTTT. Translated, it gives CANTSGSTDTQYF.

The CDR3 bases are TGTGCCAGCAGTCCACCTACTACGGGACTCGGGGGCAATGAGCAGTTCTTC. As protein: CASSPPTTGLGGNEQFF. The V and J genes are TRBV27 and TRBJ2-1; D may be TRBD2 (6 bases). The CDR3 is made up of 17 amino acids. Germline-derived CDR1 and CDR2 are MNHEY and SMNVEV (reference sequence). Trimming removed 5 bases from V and 6 bases from J, with 23 bases in between.

The V and J genes are TRBV28 and TRBJ1-1, with D hard to call. V lost 6 bases to trimming and J lost 1 base, with 9 bases between them. The CDR3 loop spans 13 amino acids. Per germline, CDR1 MDHEN and CDR2 SYDVKM. The CDR3 nucleotides are TGTGCCAGCAGACCCCACAGGAACACTGAAGCTTTCTTT. Protein: CASRPHRNTEAFF.

This clone was counted once. The CDR3 sequence: CASSFTSGRQETQYF. In nucleotides, the CDR3 is TGTGCCAGCAGCTTCACTAGCGGGAGGCAAGAGACCCAGTACTTC. The V and J genes are TRBV11-2 and TRBJ2-5; 12 nucleotides line up with TRBD2. Unmatched junction bases numbered 1, after V lost 3 bases and J lost 2 bases. The CDR3 extends over 15 amino acids. The germline V gene encodes CDR1 SGHAT and CDR2 FQNNGV.

CDR3: CASSPGEAYGYTF. CDR3 DNA sequence: TGTGCCAGCAGCCCTGGGGAGGCCTATGGCTACACCTTC. The chain links TRBV7-3 to TRBJ1-2; D unresolved. Germline lookup yields CDR1 SGHTA and CDR2 FQGTGA. This CDR3 comprises 13 residues. The V and J ends lost 5 bases and 4 bases respectively, with 11 bases between them.